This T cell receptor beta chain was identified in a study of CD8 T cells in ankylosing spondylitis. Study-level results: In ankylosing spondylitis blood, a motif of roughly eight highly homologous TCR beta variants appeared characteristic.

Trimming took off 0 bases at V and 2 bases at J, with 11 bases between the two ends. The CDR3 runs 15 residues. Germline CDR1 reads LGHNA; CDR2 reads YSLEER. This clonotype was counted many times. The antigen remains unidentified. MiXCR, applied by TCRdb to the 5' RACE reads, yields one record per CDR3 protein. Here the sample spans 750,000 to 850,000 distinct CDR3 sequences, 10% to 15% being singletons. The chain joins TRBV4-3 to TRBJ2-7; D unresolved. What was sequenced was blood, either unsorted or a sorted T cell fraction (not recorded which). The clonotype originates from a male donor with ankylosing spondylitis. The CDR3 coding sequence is TGCGCCAGCAGCCAAGAAGGGCGTCCTCCCTACGAGCAGTACTTC. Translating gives CASSQEGRPPYEQYF.